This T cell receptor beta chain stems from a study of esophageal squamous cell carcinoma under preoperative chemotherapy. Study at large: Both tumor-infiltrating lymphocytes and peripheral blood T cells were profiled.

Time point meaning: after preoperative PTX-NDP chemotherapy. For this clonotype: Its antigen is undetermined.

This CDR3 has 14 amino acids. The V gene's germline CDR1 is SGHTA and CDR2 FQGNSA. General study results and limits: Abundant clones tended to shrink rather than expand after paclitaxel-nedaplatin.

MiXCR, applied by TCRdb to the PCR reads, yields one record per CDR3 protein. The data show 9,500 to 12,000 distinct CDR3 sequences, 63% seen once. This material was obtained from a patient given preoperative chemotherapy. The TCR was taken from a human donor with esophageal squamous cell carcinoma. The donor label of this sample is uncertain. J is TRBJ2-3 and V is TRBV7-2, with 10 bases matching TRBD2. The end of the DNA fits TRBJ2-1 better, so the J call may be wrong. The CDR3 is CASSSSGRGREQFF. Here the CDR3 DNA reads TGTGCCAGCAGCTCTAGCGGGAGAGGTAGGGAGCAGTTCTTC.